Listed below are T cell receptor beta chains from one sample, sequenced in a study of identical twins. TCRdb re-called the 5' RACE reads through MiXCR, storing one row per CDR3 protein. The table lists 500,000 or so distinct CDR3 sequences, 14% of them singletons. This sample also belongs to another study, concerning yellow fever vaccine responses in identical twins.

Sequenced: CD4+ T cells sorted from blood. The receptors derive from a woman aged 18-30 years in good health. CDR3s include the opening cysteine and the closing phenylalanine or tryptophan. The D gene is left open where the match is weak. Size is omitted from some rows. Given values are once, few, many or a class for expanded clones.

cdr3_aa,cdr3_nt,d_call,j_call,clone_size,v_call
CASSPDFEQFF,TGTGCCAGCTCACCGGACTTTGAGCAGTTCTTC,.,TRBJ2-1,few,TRBV18
CASRPRDGSNSPLHF,TGTGCCAGCAGACCCCGGGACGGAAGTAATTCACCCCTCCACTTT,.,TRBJ1-6,.,TRBV6-1
CAISESVNTEAFF,TGTGCCATCAGTGAGTCAGTGAACACTGAAGCTTTCTTT,.,TRBJ1-1,.,TRBV10-3
CASSLSGTYSYNEQFF,TGTGCCAGCAGCCTTTCCGGGACCTACTCCTACAATGAGCAGTTCTTC,.,TRBJ2-1,.,TRBV14
CASSLRDGEQFF,TGTGCCAGCAGTTTACGGGACGGTGAGCAGTTCTTC,.,TRBJ2-1,few,TRBV6-5
CATDDSLNTEAFF,TGCGCCACCGATGACAGCCTGAACACTGAAGCTTTCTTT,.,TRBJ1-1,few,TRBV10-2
CSFSGRGTDTQYF,TGCTCCTTTAGCGGGAGGGGCACAGATACGCAGTATTTT,TRBD2,TRBJ2-3,many,TRBV29-1
CASTQILAKNIQYF,TGTGCCAGCACCCAGATCCTAGCCAAAAACATTCAGTACTTC,.,TRBJ2-4,.,TRBV7-9
CASSAAGAGNTIYF,TGTGCCAGCAGCGCGGCGGGGGCCGGCAACACCATATATTTT,.,TRBJ1-3,few,TRBV6-1
CASSLWRGSPQETQYF,TGTGCCAGCAGCTTATGGCGGGGGAGCCCCCAAGAGACCCAGTACTTC,TRBD2,TRBJ2-5,few,TRBV7-9
CAWRLGALAEAFF,TGTGCCTGGAGACTCGGGGCTCTTGCTGAAGCTTTCTTT,.,TRBJ1-1,.,TRBV30
CASSYYPRLAGADTQYF,TGTGCCAGCAGCTACTATCCCAGACTAGCGGGGGCAGATACGCAGTATTTT,TRBD2,TRBJ2-3,.,TRBV7-2
CASSLVIAGFYNEQFF,TGTGCCAGCAGCTTAGTAATAGCGGGGTTCTACAATGAGCAGTTCTTC,TRBD2,TRBJ2-1,.,TRBV11-1
CASSESVMAGGRETQYF,TGTGCCAGCAGTGAATCGGTTATGGCGGGGGGGCGGGAGACCCAGTACTTC,TRBD2,TRBJ2-5,.,TRBV2
CASSVGRADNEQFF,TGTGCCAGCAGTGTGGGTCGGGCAGACAATGAGCAGTTCTTC,.,TRBJ2-1,.,TRBV6-1
CASRLRVSDSPLHF,TGTGCCAGCAGGCTACGGGTCAGCGATTCACCCCTCCACTTT,.,TRBJ1-6,.,TRBV7-2
CASSLGGAVPDTQYF,TGCGCCAGCAGCTTGGGGGGTGCTGTCCCAGATACGCAGTATTTT,.,TRBJ2-3,.,TRBV5-1
CASSQVAADTEAFF,TGCGCCAGCAGCCAAGTAGCAGCGGACACTGAAGCTTTCTTT,.,TRBJ1-1,many,TRBV4-1
CAISEEYSSYNSPLHF,TGTGCCATCAGTGAGGAGTACAGCTCCTATAATTCACCCCTCCACTTT,.,TRBJ1-6,.,TRBV10-3
CASSPYPDIQYF,TGTGCCAGCAGCCCCTACCCGGACATTCAGTACTTC,.,TRBJ2-4,.,TRBV12-3/TRBV12-4
CASSIVGDTTYEQYF,TGTGCCAGTAGTATAGTAGGGGACACAACCTACGAGCAGTACTTC,.,TRBJ2-7,.,TRBV19
CASRLGLAGSYEQYF,TGTGCCAGCAGGTTAGGACTAGCGGGGTCCTACGAGCAGTACTTC,TRBD2,TRBJ2-7,.,TRBV11-2
CASSPRLEQETQYF,TGTGCCAGCAGCCCCAGACTAGAACAAGAGACCCAGTACTTC,.,TRBJ2-5,few,TRBV12-3/TRBV12-4
CASGLGDTDTQYF,TGTGCCAGCGGTTTAGGGGACACAGATACGCAGTATTTT,.,TRBJ2-3,few,TRBV2
CASSPTGTGGDYGYTF,TGCGCCAGCAGCCCGACCGGGACAGGGGGCGACTATGGCTACACCTTC,TRBD1,TRBJ1-2,.,TRBV5-1
CATAAQETQYF,TGTGCCACCGCCGCTCAAGAGACCCAGTACTTC,.,TRBJ2-5,.,TRBV10-3
CASSRLAGASGELFF,TGTGCCAGCAGCCGCCTCGCGGGGGCGAGCGGGGAGCTGTTTTTT,.,TRBJ2-2,many,TRBV4-2
CASSLGGTATEQYF,TGTGCCAGCAGCTTAGGGGGAACGGCGACCGAGCAGTACTTC,.,TRBJ2-7,.,TRBV7-3
CASSYRGGTAYNEQFF,TGTGCCAGCAGTTACCGCGGAGGGACAGCCTACAATGAGCAGTTCTTC,.,TRBJ2-1,few,TRBV6-2/TRBV6-3
CASSPRDSTRRQFF,TGTGCCAGCAGCCCCCGGGACTCGACCCGGCGGCAGTTCTTC,.,TRBJ2-1,.,TRBV7-2
CASSHPGLAGELFF,TGCGCCAGCAGCCATCCGGGACTAGCCGGGGAGCTGTTTTTT,TRBD2,TRBJ2-2,.,TRBV5-1
CASRSSAASYNEQFF,TGTGCCAGCAGATCCTCAGCGGCCTCCTACAATGAGCAGTTCTTC,.,TRBJ2-1,.,TRBV28
CAISDPSLAGGPNTGELFF,TGTGCCATCAGTGACCCTTCCCTAGCGGGAGGGCCCAACACCGGGGAGCTGTTTTTT,TRBD2,TRBJ2-2,.,TRBV10-3
CATSDRTGSTDTQYF,TGTGCCACCAGTGACAGGACAGGGAGCACAGATACGCAGTATTTT,TRBD1,TRBJ2-3,few,TRBV24-1
CASSSAGTGFNEQFF,TGCGCCAGCAGCTCCGCCGGGACAGGGTTTAATGAGCAGTTCTTC,TRBD1,TRBJ2-1,.,TRBV5-1
CASSHPGAVQYF,TGCGCCAGCAGCCATCCCGGGGCAGTGCAGTACTTC,.,TRBJ2-7,once,TRBV4-1
CASSERTGGRSETQYF,TGTGCCAGCAGTGAAAGGACAGGGGGGCGGTCAGAGACCCAGTACTTC,TRBD1,TRBJ2-5,few,TRBV2
CAWALSRGYTF,TGTGCCTGGGCCCTCTCCAGGGGCTACACCTTC,.,TRBJ1-2,.,TRBV30
CSVGGLGDSPLHF,TGCAGCGTTGGCGGGCTAGGGGATTCACCCCTCCACTTT,.,TRBJ1-6,many,TRBV29-1
CASSPTGEVGYTF,TGTGCCAGCTCACCGACAGGGGAGGTTGGCTACACCTTC,TRBD1,TRBJ1-2,.,TRBV18
CASFQQTNTGELFF,TGTGCCAGCTTCCAACAGACGAACACCGGGGAGCTGTTTTTT,.,TRBJ2-2,.,TRBV18
CASSQEGARGISHNEQFF,TGTGCCAGCAGCCAAGAAGGGGCCCGCGGGATCTCCCACAATGAGCAGTTCTTC,.,TRBJ2-1,.,TRBV3-1
CASSLPKETQYF,TGTGCCAGCAGCTTGCCGAAAGAGACCCAGTACTTC,.,TRBJ2-5,many,TRBV5-4
CASRLAFSTYEQYF,TGTGCCAGCCGCCTTGCTTTCAGTACCTACGAGCAGTACTTC,.,TRBJ2-7,few,TRBV19
CASSSGGILNTQYF,TGTGCCAGCAGCTCGGGGGGGATTTTGAATACGCAGTATTTT,TRBD2,TRBJ2-3,.,TRBV7-2
CASSQNRGQGETQYF,TGCGCCAGCAGCCAAAACAGGGGGCAGGGAGAGACCCAGTACTTC,TRBD1,TRBJ2-5,many,TRBV4-3
CASSGQGYQETQYF,TGTGCCAGTTCGGGACAGGGGTACCAAGAGACCCAGTACTTC,TRBD1,TRBJ2-5,.,TRBV9
CSASSLTTSTNTRYNEQFF,TGCAGCGCCAGTTCATTGACGACTAGCACCAACACCAGGTACAATGAGCAGTTCTTC,TRBD2,TRBJ2-1,.,TRBV29-1